This T cell receptor (beta chain) was captured by sequencing in a study of T cell repertoires in cytomegalovirus infection. Study-level background: CMV epitopes used comprised recently identified HLA-C-restricted ones and well-studied HLA-B-restricted ones. Findings and caveats of the study: Totalled public TCR beta family frequency picked out people who carried CMV plus the relevant HLA.

The CDR3 loop spans 14 amino acids. Trimming left V 1 base short and J 3 bases short, with 8 bases between. This clonotype was picked up many times. Its matching antigen is unknown. TCRdb analysed the reads with MiXCR anew, one entry per CDR3 protein. The repertoire holds a few hundred thousand distinct CDR3 sequences, with approximately 22% as singletons. The gene calls are TRBV12-3 or TRBV12-4 and TRBJ2-3; D unclear. The receptor was derived from a human donor in good health (CMV status not recorded). Some clones in this sample may be carry-over from other donors' samples. Sequencing used cultured PBMCs, obtained from culture after CMV antigen stimulation. The CDR3 region is CASSLGSNTDTQYF. As DNA, the CDR3 is TGTGCCAGCAGTTTAGGCAGTAATACAGATACGCAGTATTTT.